The present T cell receptor beta chain was sequenced within a study of blood T cell repertoires in COVID-19. The method was immunoSEQ multiplex PCR; TCRdb's version includes in-frame clones alone and lacks a portion of them. The sample gives tens of thousands of clones, 85% of which show up once; around 17% is in the top ten. Germline trimming cut 0 bases from V and 1 base from J; bases unmatched to any gene: 1. This CDR3 is built from 15 residues. Germline assignment: CDR1 SGHRS and CDR2 YFSETQ. This receptor was obtained from a woman aged 60-75 years with active COVID-19. The V gene is TRBV5-1, the J gene TRBJ1-1, with 9 positions matching TRBD1. The material sequenced was peripheral blood. Here the CDR3 DNA reads TGCGCCAGCAGCTTGGAACAGGGGGCGAACACTGAAGCTTTCTTT. Protein product: CASSLEQGANTEAFF.